This TCR beta chain appears in the sequencing data of a study of CD8 T cells in ankylosing spondylitis. Notes on the study in general: Prior literature has documented some motif variants in synovial fluid and blood from reactive arthritis. There was a TCR beta motif, made of fewer than 10 highly homologous variants, that appeared characteristic of ankylosing spondylitis blood.

Germline-derived CDR1 and CDR2 are SEHNR and FQNEAQ (reference sequence). The junction had 7 bases not matched to a gene; V was cut back by 5 bases and J by 2 bases. The CDR3 has 15 amino acids. Concerning this clonotype: Antigen specificity is unknown.

Each TCR beta library was made by quantitative 5'-RACE that incorporated molecular barcodes. Each CDR3 protein gets one entry after TCRdb re-called the 5' RACE reads with MiXCR. The sample has approximately 340,000 distinct CDR3 sequences; roughly 14% are singletons. Sequencing was carried out using blood, either unsorted or a sorted T cell fraction (not recorded which). This receptor was taken from a male donor with ankylosing spondylitis or in good health (not recorded which). The chain couples TRBV7-9 to TRBJ2-7; TRBD2 matches 9 bases. Here the CDR3 reads CASSPRLAEPYEQYF. The CDR3 region has the DNA TGTGCCAGCAGCCCCCGACTAGCGGAGCCCTACGAGCAGTACTTC.